Following are 10 T cell receptor beta chains from one sample sequenced in a study of vaccination effects on CD4 cells after COVID-19. Profiling relied on immunoSEQ multiplex PCR, and the TCRdb table lists in-frame clones only, not all of them. Seen here are more than 40,000 clones, about 76% observed once, and the top ten hold approximately 15%. Which antigens these TCRs recognize remains unknown. Pools of viral peptides were used by the ViraFEST assay to expand antigen-specific CD4+ T cells ahead of sequencing. Following an approximately 10-day culture, CD4+ T cells were purified. Two doses of BNT162b2 or mRNA-1273 vaccine were administered to participants. The source material was CD4+ T cells from PBMCs cultured with HCoV-OC43 spike peptides, sampled after COVID-19 vaccination. Regarding subset: HCoV-OC43 spike overlapping peptide pool stimulation. Every receptor here comes from a human donor who received a COVID-19 vaccine.

This clone was seen a single time. V is TRBV14 and J is TRBJ2-7, with 7 bases aligning to TRBD1. This CDR3 contains 14 residues. Germline CDR1 and CDR2: SGHDN and FVKESK. The junction had 6 bases not matched to a gene; V was cut back by 5 bases and J by 2 bases. In nucleotides, the CDR3 is TGTGCCAGCAGCGGCCGGGACAGACCCTACGAGCAGTACTTC. Translating gives CASSGRDRPYEQYF.

In this sample, this clone turned up a few times. This chain uses TRBV7-9 with TRBJ2-7; TRBD2 is a possible D gene (6 bases). V was clipped by 4 bases and J by 12 bases, with 16 bases between them. This CDR3 region has 12 residues. CDR1 and CDR2 (germline): SEHNR, FQNEAQ (reference sequence). The CDR3 is CASSSESTSLYF. In DNA form, the CDR3 reads TGTGCCAGCAGCTCCGAGAGTACTAGCCTGTACTTC.

In its sample, this clone was seen once. The chain couples TRBV6-5 to TRBJ1-5; D is possibly TRBD1 (5 bases). This CDR3 comprises 15 residues. Trimming took 6 bases from V and 7 from J, leaving 19 bases between them. Germline loops: CDR1 MNHEY, CDR2 SVGAGI. The CDR3 DNA is TGTGCCAGCAGCCAAAGGGGAATACAGGAGCAGCCCCAGCATTTT. It encodes CASSQRGIQEQPQHF.

The chain couples TRBV24-1 to TRBJ2-1; D remains ambiguous. The CDR3 contains 11 residues. Germline V gene sequence: CDR1 KGHDR, CDR2 SFDVKD. V was pared by 3 bases and J by 8 bases, with 4 bases between. Written as DNA, the CDR3 is TGTGCCACCAGTGATCTCGATGAGCAGTTCTTC. Amino acids: CATSDLDEQFF.

V gene TRBV6-6 combines with J gene TRBJ1-1; no clear D. Germline CDR1 is MNHNY and CDR2 is SVGAGI (reference sequence). CDR3 length equals 16 residues. The V gene lost 5 bases and the J gene lost 0 bases, with 16 bases spanning the gap. The DNA for the CDR3 is TGTGCCAGCAGTCCGATCCCGATAGGGATGAACACTGAAGCTTTCTTT. Its protein product is CASSPIPIGMNTEAFF.

This clone was observed a handful of times. The chain couples TRBV5-1 to TRBJ2-1; D may correspond to TRBD1 or TRBD2 (5 bases each). The CDR3 sequence is 16 residues long. V lost 0 bases and J 0 bases, leaving 10 bases between the germline ends. Per the germline V gene, CDR1 is SGHRS and CDR2 is YFSETQ. Here the CDR3 reads CASSLGGSSSYNEQFF. The CDR3 DNA reads as TGCGCCAGCAGCTTGGGGGGGTCCAGCTCCTACAATGAGCAGTTCTTC.

This clone was recorded once. The chain has TRBV3-1 (or the pseudogene TRBV3-2) and TRBJ1-2; the D is unclear. V shed 3 bases and J shed 5 bases, with 7 bases lying between them. Germline V lookup: CDR1 LGHDT, CDR2 YNNKEL (reference sequence). CDR3 length: 12 amino acids. This CDR3 is CASSQDQYGYTF. DNA of the CDR3: TGTGCCAGCAGCCAGGACCAATATGGCTACACCTTC.

CDR3 sequence: CASSPPVNTEAFF. The DNA of the CDR3 is TGTGCCAGCTCACCACCAGTGAACACTGAAGCTTTCTTT. This rearrangement joins TRBV18 to TRBJ1-1; D gene unclear. The CDR3 spans 13 residues. Trimming removed 0 bases at V and 0 bases at J, with 2 bases between. Per the germline V gene, CDR1 is KGHSH and CDR2 is LQKENI.

The chain employs TRBV5-8 and TRBJ1-4, with D possibly being TRBD1 (5 bases). Germline V gives CDR1 SGHTS, CDR2 YDEGEE. This CDR3 contains 13 residues. The V end lost 4 bases, the J end lost 8 bases, and 12 bases lay between the germline ends. The CDR3 region is CASSRDRSEKLFF. In nucleotides, the CDR3 is TGTGCCAGCAGCAGAGACAGATCCGAAAAACTGTTTTTT.

This clone was seen a handful of times. The J gene is TRBJ1-2, the V gene TRBV9; D unresolved. This CDR3 is built from 12 residues. Germline loops: CDR1 SGDLS, CDR2 YYNGEE. V was shortened by 0 bases and J by 5 bases, with 5 bases between the two germline ends. This CDR3 is CASSVAEYGYTF. For the CDR3, the DNA is TGTGCCAGCAGCGTAGCTGAGTATGGCTACACCTTC.